A single sample is the source of the 10 T cell receptor beta chains below, sequenced in a study of cytomegalovirus exposure and HLA in healthy donors. A multiplex PCR was run with 60 Vbeta primers and 13 Jbeta primers. Here immunoSEQ multiplex PCR was the method, and the copy in TCRdb shows in-frame clones only, minus some. The sample has 110,000 to 150,000 clones; approximately 70% are singletons. Source material: PBMCs. These receptors were obtained from a human donor in good health.

This clone was recorded a few times. The V call is TRBV29-1, the J call TRBJ2-7, with D possibly matching TRBD2 (5 bases). In germline, CDR1 is SQVTM, CDR2 ANQGSEA. V lost 7 bases and J lost 0, with 16 bases in between. The CDR3 spans 14 residues. Written as DNA, the CDR3 is TGCAGCGCGAGGACTCCTGGAGCCTCCTACGAGCAGTACTTC. Translated, it gives CSARTPGASYEQYF.

This chain joins TRBV18 and TRBJ1-5, with 8 bases that match TRBD1. The CDR3 contains 14 residues. Trimming took 6 bases from V and 6 from J; bases not matched to a gene: 7. CDR1 KGHSH and CDR2 LQKENI come from the germline V gene. CDR3 region: CASSPGQGAQPQHF. The CDR3 DNA is TGTGCCAGCTCCCCAGGACAGGGTGCTCAGCCCCAGCATTTT.

This chain connects TRBV5-1 to TRBJ1-2; TRBD1 might be the D (5 bases). CDR1 and CDR2 (germline): SGHRS, YFSETQ. V was cut by 0 bases and J by 5 bases, with 14 bases left in between. The length of the CDR3 is 15 residues. The CDR3 sequence is CASSLAVTGGYGYTF. CDR3 DNA: TGCGCCAGCAGCTTGGCCGTTACCGGGGGTTATGGCTACACCTTC.

The rearrangement links TRBV30 to TRBJ2-5, with 7 bases matching TRBD2. V dropped 1 base and J dropped 1; count of bases not matched to a gene: 6. CDR1 and CDR2 (germline): GTSNPN, SVGIG (reference sequence). CDR3 length: 15 residues. The DNA for the CDR3 is TGTGCCTGGAGTGATGGGGGAGGGCGCCAAGAGACCCAGTACTTC. Translating it yields CAWSDGGGRQETQYF.

This clone appeared a few times. The rearrangement joins TRBV21-1 to TRBJ2-7; TRBD2 is the table's D call and was not checked against the DNA. TRBV21-1 is shown as a pseudogene. The CDR3 length is 16 residues. CDR3 in amino acids: CASSKEGLAASYEQYF. Written as DNA, the CDR3 is TGTGCCAGCAGCAAAGAGGGACTAGCAGCTTCCTACGAGCAGTACTTC.

This clone turned up a few times. The chain employs TRBV2 and TRBJ1-5, with D unclear. The CDR3 is made up of 13 amino acids. CDR1 is SNHLY, CDR2 FYNNEI, per germline. V shed 3 bases and J shed 4 bases, with 7 bases lying between them. The CDR3 protein is CASSDSGNQPQHF. The CDR3 nucleotides read TGTGCCAGCAGTGATAGCGGGAATCAGCCCCAGCATTTT.

The V call is TRBV11-2, the J call TRBJ2-7, with D unresolved. The V and J ends lost 2 bases and 2 bases respectively, with 16 bases between them. CDR1 is SGHAT, CDR2 FQNNGV, per germline. The CDR3 length is 16 residues. The CDR3 region is CASSLTLSRTPYEQYF. Here the CDR3 DNA reads TGTGCCAGCAGCTTAACTCTATCTAGAACCCCCTACGAGCAGTACTTC.

The chain employs TRBV7-6 and TRBJ1-3; 9 nucleotides match TRBD1. Germline assignment: CDR1 SGHVS and CDR2 FNYEAQ. Trimming cost V 0 bases and J 0 bases; bases outside gene matches: 3. This CDR3 contains 17 residues. The CDR3 is CASSLAYRGPSGNTIYF. The CDR3 nucleotides are TGTGCCAGCAGCTTAGCCTACAGGGGGCCCTCTGGAAACACCATATATTTT. The complete variable domain, with remaining parts taken from reference TRBV7-6 and TRBJ1-3, reads GAGVSQSPRYKVTKRGQDVALRCDPISGHVSLYWYRQALGQGPEFLTYFNYEAQQDKSGLPNDRFSAERPEGSISTLTIQRTEQRDSAMYRCASSLAYRGPSGNTIYFGEGSWLTVV.

The chain joins TRBV6-5 to TRBJ2-1; 8 bases fit TRBD2. The CDR3 runs to 16 residues. V lost 1 base, J lost 5 bases, and 7 bases stayed unmatched. The germline V gene has CDR1 MNHEY and CDR2 SVGAGI. The CDR3 nucleotides read TGTGCCAGCAGTTACTTGGAGCGGGGGCCCGACAATGAGCAGTTCTTC. This encodes CASSYLERGPDNEQFF.

The V and J genes are TRBV28 and TRBJ2-6; D remains unclear. Germline V lookup: CDR1 MDHEN, CDR2 SYDVKM. The CDR3 loop spans 11 amino acids. V dropped 7 bases and J dropped 5 bases, with 3 bases sitting between them. CDR3 protein: CASTRANVLTF. CDR3 nucleotide sequence: TGTGCCAGCACTAGGGCCAACGTCCTGACTTTC.